Shown below are 27 T cell receptor beta chains from a single sample sequenced in a study of cytomegalovirus exposure and HLA in healthy donors. PCR was performed using 60 Vbeta and 13 Jbeta primers. Libraries were prepared by immunoSEQ multiplex PCR; TCRdb keeps only in-frame clonotypes and omits some of them. The top ten hold more than 7% of the sample, which has roughly 190,000 clones, roughly 13% seen once. Sample: PBMCs. The receptors come from a man aged 45-65 years in good health and CMV-seropositive.

This clone was seen just once. The chain joins TRBV6-5 to TRBJ1-3, with D perhaps TRBD1 (5 bases). Germline CDR1 and CDR2: MNHEY and SVGAGI. Trimming removed 0 bases from V and 6 bases from J, with 12 bases in between. This CDR3 is 15 amino acids long. The CDR3 loop is CASSYSTEEKNTIYF. CDR3 bases: TGTGCCAGCAGTTACTCGACAGAGGAGAAAAACACCATATATTTT.

This chain joins TRBV27 and TRBJ2-5; weak D call: TRBD1 (6 bases). The germline V gene has CDR1 MNHEY and CDR2 SMNVEV (reference sequence). With 2 bases removed from V and 5 bases from J, the gap between germline ends came to 15 bases. The CDR3 runs to 15 residues. In nucleotides, the CDR3 is TGTGCCAGCAGTTTACAGTCAGGGGAATGGGAGACCCAGTACTTC. Translation gives CASSLQSGEWETQYF.

Only a few counts were recorded for this clone. The rearrangement links TRBV4-3 to TRBJ1-6; tentatively, D is TRBD1 (6 bases). The CDR3 extends over 14 amino acids. V was pared by 3 bases and J by 4 bases, with 7 bases between. Germline V gene data show CDR1 as LGHNA and CDR2 as YSLEER. CDR3 coding DNA: TGCGCCAGCAGCCAGGACAGATATAATTCACCCCTCCACTTT. Amino acids: CASSQDRYNSPLHF.

The CDR3 DNA follows: TGTGCCAGCAGGGACGCGTGGGGCGGCTACACCTTC. Protein: CASRDAWGGYTF. The rearrangement links TRBV6-5 to TRBJ1-2, with a tentative D call TRBD1 (5 bases). The CDR3 runs 12 residues. V lost 6 bases and J lost 8, with 13 bases in between. Germline CDR1 MNHEY, CDR2 SVGAGI.

This CDR3 reads CASSQEMRAGSSGANVLTF. As DNA, the CDR3 is TGCGCCAGCAGCCAAGAGATGAGGGCGGGAAGCTCTGGGGCCAACGTCCTGACTTTC. The gene calls are TRBV4-3 and TRBJ2-6, with D tentatively TRBD2 (6 bases). V lost 0 bases and J lost 0, with 15 bases in between. Germline CDR1 and CDR2: LGHNA and YSLEER. This CDR3 has 19 residues.

This clone was observed a handful of times. The chain links TRBV28 to TRBJ1-3, with TRBD1 matching 10 bases. The trim removed 6 bases at V and 0 bases at J, leaving 5 bases unmatched. This CDR3 contains 16 residues. Per the germline V gene, CDR1 is MDHEN and CDR2 is SYDVKM. CDR3: CASRTTGGDSGNTIYF. The CDR3 DNA follows: TGTGCCAGCAGGACGACAGGGGGCGACTCTGGAAACACCATATATTTT.

This clone was counted only a few times. V gene TRBV2 combines with J gene TRBJ2-7; no reliable D call. The germline V and J ends were trimmed by 2 bases and 3 bases, with 14 bases remaining between them. Germline loops: CDR1 SNHLY, CDR2 FYNNEI. The CDR3 is 15 amino acids. This chain's CDR3 is CASSEWAAADYEQYV. Written as DNA, the CDR3 is TGTGCCAGCAGTGAATGGGCGGCAGCAGACTACGAGCAGTACGTC.

This clone turned up a few times. The chain is built from TRBV5-1 and TRBJ2-5; 11 bases line up with TRBD2. CDR1 is SGHRS and CDR2 is YFSETQ in the germline V gene. J gave up 5 bases and V 3 bases, and 12 bases lay outside the gene matches. The CDR3 consists of 17 residues. The chain's CDR3 is CASSSVPLAGGKETQYF. For the CDR3, the DNA is TGCGCCAGCAGCTCGGTCCCGCTAGCGGGGGGCAAGGAGACCCAGTACTTC.

This clone was detected a few times. The chain's CDR3 is CASSPQARGSGANVLTF. The CDR3 DNA is TGTGCCAGTAGTCCCCAGGCCCGGGGCTCTGGGGCCAACGTCCTGACTTTC. The chain combines TRBV19 with TRBJ2-6, with D perhaps TRBD2 (5 bases). This CDR3 is 17 amino acids long. The V end lost 5 bases, the J end lost 0 bases, and 14 bases lay between the germline ends. Germline V lookup: CDR1 LNHDA, CDR2 SQIVND (reference sequence). The complete variable domain, with remaining parts taken from reference TRBV19 and TRBJ2-6, reads DGGITQSPKYLFRKEGQNVTLSCEQNLNHDAMYWYRQDPGQGLRLIYYSQIVNDFQKGDIAEGYSVSREKKESFPLTVTSAQKNPTAFYLCASSPQARGSGANVLTFGAGSRLTVL.

The chain recombines TRBV6-5 with TRBJ1-1; the D gene is possibly TRBD1 (5 bases). Between the trimmed V and J ends, which lost 6 bases and 1 base, there was a span of 9 bases. The CDR3 runs 13 residues. From germline, CDR1 is MNHEY and CDR2 SVGAGI. CDR3 in amino acids: CASRRDGNTEAFF. As DNA, the CDR3 is TGTGCCAGCAGGCGGGACGGGAACACTGAAGCTTTCTTT.

CDR3 sequence (DNA): TGTGCCAGCAGCTCCCTATACCTGAACACTGAAGCTTTCTTT. Translation gives CASSSLYLNTEAFF. The V and J genes are TRBV5-8 and TRBJ1-1; D ambiguous. This CDR3 contains 14 residues. Germline V gives CDR1 SGHTS, CDR2 YDEGEE. V shed 3 bases and J shed 0 bases, with 9 bases lying between them.

V gene TRBV25-1 combines with J gene TRBJ1-2; 7 nucleotides match TRBD1. CDR1 and CDR2 (germline): MGHDK, SYGVNS. This CDR3 spans 13 amino acids. After removal of 5 bases from V and 0 bases from J, the junction contained 0 bases not matched to a gene. CDR3 sequence (DNA): TGTGCCAGCAGTCAGGGGGCTAACTATGGCTACACCTTC. It encodes CASSQGANYGYTF.

This clone turned up a few times. This sequence joins TRBV5-1 and TRBJ2-7, with 9 bases lining up with TRBD2. The CDR3 totals 15 residues. Trimming removed 0 bases from V and 2 bases from J; junction bases left unmatched: 3. Germline assignment: CDR1 SGHRS and CDR2 YFSETQ. CDR3 DNA sequence: TGCGCCAGCAGCTTGGTAGCGGGGGTGCCCTACGAGCAGTACTTC. Its protein product is CASSLVAGVPYEQYF.

This clone was recorded a few times. The V and J genes are TRBV30 and TRBJ2-7; D is possibly TRBD1 (5 bases). This CDR3 is 11 amino acids long. The germline V gene encodes CDR1 GTSNPN and CDR2 SVGIG (reference sequence). V shed 3 bases and J shed 3 bases, with 6 bases lying between them. CDR3 sequence: CAWRRGYEQYF. The CDR3 nucleotides are TGTGCCTGGAGAAGGGGCTACGAGCAGTACTTC.

The J gene is TRBJ2-5, the V gene TRBV7-2; a possible D gene is TRBD2 (6 bases). The germline V gene encodes CDR1 SGHTA and CDR2 FQGNSA. Deletions cut 3 bases from V and 5 bases from J, with 10 bases between. The CDR3 extends over 13 amino acids. CDR3 sequence reads: CASSFNSGETQYF. The CDR3 nucleotides read TGTGCCAGCAGCTTTAACAGCGGGGAGACCCAGTACTTC.

Only a few counts were recorded for this clone. The CDR3 loop reads CAASKKGGTGNSPLHF. The CDR3 nucleotides read TGCGCCGCGTCCAAGAAAGGTGGGACAGGGAATTCACCCCTCCACTTT. The V call is TRBV10-1, the J call TRBJ1-6; 9 bases map to TRBD1. The CDR3 covers 16 residues. Germline V gene sequence: CDR1 WNHNN, CDR2 SYGVQD (reference sequence). J was trimmed by 7 bases and V by 11 bases; bases with no gene match: 15.

This chain joins TRBV18 and TRBJ1-1; TRBD1 might be the D (5 bases). Germline V lookup: CDR1 KGHSH, CDR2 LQKENI. The germline V and J ends were trimmed by 2 bases and 7 bases, with 14 bases remaining between them. The length of the CDR3 is 14 residues. CDR3 sequence: CASSPVGGRGEAFF. The CDR3 nucleotides are TGTGCCAGCTCACCAGTGGGAGGTAGGGGTGAAGCTTTCTTT. The whole variable domain, filled in from reference TRBV18 and TRBJ1-1, reads NAGVMQNPRHLVRRRGQEARLRCSPMKGHSHVYWYRQLPEEGLKFMVYLQKENIIDESGMPKERFSAEFPKEGPSILRIQQVVRGDSAAYFCASSPVGGRGEAFFGQGTRLTVV.

In its sample, this clone was seen a few times. The chain combines TRBV2 with TRBJ1-2; D is perhaps TRBD1 (5 bases). This CDR3 is built from 14 residues. Trimming took off 4 bases at V and 4 bases at J, with 13 bases between the two ends. CDR1 and CDR2 from the germline V gene are SNHLY and FYNNEI. CDR3 nucleotide sequence: TGTGCCAGCAGTGTCCGCAGGGCTAGCTATGGCTACACCTTC. Translated: CASSVRRASYGYTF.

This clone has only a few counts. This chain uses TRBV7-9 with TRBJ1-6, with D perhaps TRBD1 (5 bases). Trimming left V 3 bases short and J 6 bases short, with 12 bases between. CDR3 length: 15 amino acids. Germline CDR1 SEHNR, CDR2 FQNEAQ (reference sequence). For the CDR3, the DNA is TGTGCCAGCAGCTTCGGAGGGGAGGGTAATTCACCCCTCCACTTT. Translating gives CASSFGGEGNSPLHF. The full variable domain, in which reference TRBV7-9 and TRBJ1-6 provide the parts outside the CDR3, is DTGVSQNPRHKITKRGQNVTFRCDPISEHNRLYWYRQTLGQGPEFLTYFQNEAQLEKSRLLSDRFSAERPKGSFSTLEIQRTEQGDSAMYLCASSFGGEGNSPLHFGNGTRLTVT.

Details on this clone: Within the sample, other DNA sequences also encode this same CDR3. The chain links TRBV5-1 to TRBJ1-1, with D tentatively TRBD1 (6 bases). V was trimmed by 1 base and J by 0 bases, leaving 7 bases between them. The V gene's germline CDR1 is SGHRS and CDR2 YFSETQ. The CDR3 is 14 amino acids. This CDR3 reads CASSLTGLNTEAFF. The CDR3 region has the DNA TGCGCCAGCAGCTTGACAGGGTTGAACACTGAAGCTTTCTTT.

In this sample, this clone turned up a few times. The chain joins TRBV19 to TRBJ2-3; D is unclear. The germline gives CDR1 LNHDA, CDR2 SQIVND (reference sequence). The CDR3 consists of 15 residues. The germline V and J ends were trimmed by 6 bases and 1 base, with 14 bases remaining between them. Here the CDR3 reads CASRRSSKGTDTQYF. For the CDR3, the DNA is TGTGCCAGTAGGAGATCTAGTAAAGGCACAGATACGCAGTATTTT.

Worth noting for this clone: The conserved phenylalanine or tryptophan is not found at the CDR3 terminus, so this likely reflects a read error. For the CDR3, the DNA is TGCGCCAGCAGCCAAGATCCTCCAGGGGGTGATCAGCCCCAGCATTTG. The encoded protein is CASSQDPPGGDQPQHL. The genes are TRBV4-1 and TRBJ1-5; 7 bases agree with TRBD1. After removal of 0 bases from V and 5 bases from J, the junction contained 7 bases not matched to a gene. Germline CDR1 is MGHRA and CDR2 is YSYEKL. CDR3 length equals 16 residues.

This clone came up a few times. The rearrangement uses TRBV2 and TRBJ1-2; no definite D call. The CDR3 consists of 15 residues. V was shortened by 5 bases and J by 3 bases, with 16 bases between the two germline ends. Germline V CDR1 and CDR2: SNHLY, FYNNEI. CDR3 sequence reads: CASSPKGLGHYGYTF. CDR3 in DNA: TGTGCCAGCAGTCCAAAAGGACTCGGGCACTATGGCTACACCTTC.

This clone was picked up a small number of times. The V gene is TRBV9, the J gene TRBJ2-6, with a tentative D call TRBD1 (6 bases). From germline, CDR1 is SGDLS and CDR2 YYNGEE. Trimming removed 3 bases at V and 1 base at J, with 17 bases between. There are 18 residues in the CDR3. CDR3 in amino acids: CASSATGGSFSGANVLTF. CDR3 DNA: TGTGCCAGCAGCGCGACAGGTGGCAGTTTTTCTGGGGCCAACGTCCTGACTTTC. Full variable domain (rest looked up from reference TRBV9 and TRBJ2-6): DSGVTQTPKHLITATGQRVTLRCSPRSGDLSVYWYQQSLDQGLQFLIQYYNGEERAKGNILERFSAQQFPDLHSELNLSSLELGDSALYFCASSATGGSFSGANVLTFGAGSRLTVL.

This chain joins TRBV19 and TRBJ1-1, with 9 bases identical to TRBD1. The length of the CDR3 is 13 residues. CDR1 LNHDA and CDR2 SQIVND come from the germline V gene (reference sequence). The ends lost 4 bases at V and 11 bases at J; junction bases unmatched: 8. CDR3 loop: CASSTQTGTGAFF. CDR3 nucleotide sequence: TGTGCCAGTAGTACCCAAACCGGGACAGGGGCTTTCTTT.

To note about this clone: Other DNA sequences from this sample encode an identical CDR3 as well. The chain joins TRBV18 to TRBJ1-5, with D possibly being TRBD1 (5 bases). Germline assignment: CDR1 KGHSH and CDR2 LQKENI. The length of the CDR3 is 14 residues. Trimming took 2 bases from V and 6 from J, leaving 11 bases between them. CDR3: CASSPGQGGQPQHF. CDR3 nucleotides: TGTGCCAGCTCACCAGGGCAGGGAGGTCAGCCCCAGCATTTT.

The chain is built from TRBV10-1 and TRBJ2-1; TRBD2 aligns across 7 bases. The germline V gene has CDR1 WNHNN and CDR2 SYGVQD (reference sequence). CDR3 length: 15 residues. After removal of 0 bases from V and 7 bases from J, the junction contained 6 bases not matched to a gene. The CDR3 DNA is TGCGCCAGCAGTGAGTCTGGACTAGAGAGAAATGAGCAGTTCTTC. It is translated as CASSESGLERNEQFF.